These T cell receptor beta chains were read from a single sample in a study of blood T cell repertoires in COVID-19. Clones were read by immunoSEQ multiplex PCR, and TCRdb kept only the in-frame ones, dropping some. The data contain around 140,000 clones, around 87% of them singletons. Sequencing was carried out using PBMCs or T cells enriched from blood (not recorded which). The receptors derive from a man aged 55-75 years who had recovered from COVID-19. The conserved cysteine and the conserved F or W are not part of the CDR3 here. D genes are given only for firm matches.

ASSQDEGFSGEQF	TRBV3-1/TRBV3-2	TRBJ2-1	NA
ACPQGPGYT	TRBV30	TRBJ1-2	NA
ASSETTRTYNEQF	TRBV5-1	TRBJ2-1	NA
ASSGGSGGIGMTGELF	TRBV11-3	TRBJ2-2	TRBD2
ASSQDVQGAWGIQY	TRBV4-1	TRBJ2-4	TRBD1
ASSQPGLPQH	TRBV4-1	TRBJ1-5	NA
ASSLAGGNEQF	TRBV18	TRBJ2-1	TRBD2
ASSIGTGISNEQF	TRBV5-1	TRBJ2-1	TRBD1
ASSERRAGNTGELF	TRBV2	TRBJ2-2	NA
ASSQDRSGRAAGELF	TRBV4-2	TRBJ2-2	TRBD2
ASSSRGIGGIAAF	TRBV7-8	TRBJ1-1	NA
ASLDRVYTEAF	TRBV19	TRBJ1-1	TRBD1
ASSPLQGTEAF	TRBV18	TRBJ1-1	NA
ASGRGQEEPQH	TRBV28	TRBJ1-5	TRBD1
ASSQARGAMNTEAF	TRBV4-1	TRBJ1-1	NA
ASSLSRYEQY	TRBV5-6	TRBJ2-7	NA